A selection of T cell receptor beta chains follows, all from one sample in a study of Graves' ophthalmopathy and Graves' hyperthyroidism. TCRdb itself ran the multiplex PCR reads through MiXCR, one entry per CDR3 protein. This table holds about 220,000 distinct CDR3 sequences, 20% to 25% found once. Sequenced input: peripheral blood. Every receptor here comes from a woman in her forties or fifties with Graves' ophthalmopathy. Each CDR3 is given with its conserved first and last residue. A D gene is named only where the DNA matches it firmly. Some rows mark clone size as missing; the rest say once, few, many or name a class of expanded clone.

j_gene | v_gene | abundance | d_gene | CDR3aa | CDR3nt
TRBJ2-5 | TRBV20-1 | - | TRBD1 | CSARDGTGGDSDGETQYF | TGCAGTGCTAGAGATGGTACAGGGGGCGACTCGGACGGAGAGACCCAGTACTTC
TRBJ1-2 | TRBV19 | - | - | CASSITQETALDGYTF | TGTGCCAGTAGTATAACCCAGGAGACAGCCTTGGATGGCTACACCTTC
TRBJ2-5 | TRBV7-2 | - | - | CASSLTYSIQETQYF | TGTGCCAGCAGCTTAACGTATTCTATCCAAGAGACCCAGTACTTC
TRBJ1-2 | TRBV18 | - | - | CASSPPDIWRVGYTF | TGTGCCAGCTCACCCCCGGACATCTGGCGGGTTGGCTACACCTTC
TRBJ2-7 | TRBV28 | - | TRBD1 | CASSPRQGAIYEQYF | TGTGCCAGCAGTCCCAGGCAGGGGGCTATCTACGAGCAGTACTTC
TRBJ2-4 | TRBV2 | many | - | CASSEWPVAKNIQYF | TGTGCCAGCAGTGAGTGGCCAGTAGCCAAAAACATTCAGTACTTC
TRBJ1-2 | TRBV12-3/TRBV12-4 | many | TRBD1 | CASSPSTGEVGGYTF | TGTGCCAGCAGTCCCTCGACAGGGGAGGTTGGTGGCTACACCTTC
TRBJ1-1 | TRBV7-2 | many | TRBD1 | CASSSRQGQTEAFF | TGTGCCAGCAGCTCCAGACAGGGGCAGACTGAAGCTTTCTTT
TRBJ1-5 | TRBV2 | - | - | CASSAYFKDQPQHF | TGTGCCAGCAGTGCTTACTTTAAGGATCAGCCCCAGCATTTT
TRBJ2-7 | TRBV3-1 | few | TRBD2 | CASSQRLAGKYEQYF | TGTGCCAGCAGCCAACGACTAGCGGGAAAATACGAGCAGTACTTC
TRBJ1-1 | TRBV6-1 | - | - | CASSAGQPYPEAFF | TGTGCCAGCAGTGCGGGCCAACCGTACCCTGAAGCTTTCTTT
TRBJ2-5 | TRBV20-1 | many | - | CSAVKGGAQETQYF | TGCAGTGCTGTGAAAGGTGGGGCACAAGAGACCCAGTACTTC
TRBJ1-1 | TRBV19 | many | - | CASSGGQPNTEAFF | TGTGCCAGTAGTGGCGGACAGCCGAACACTGAAGCTTTCTTT
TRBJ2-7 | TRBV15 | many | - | CATSGATGPRGDEQYF | TGTGCCACCAGCGGTGCAACGGGCCCCCGTGGTGACGAGCAGTACTTC
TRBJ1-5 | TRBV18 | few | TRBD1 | CASSPQGASNQPQHF | TGTGCCAGCTCACCCCAGGGGGCCTCCAATCAGCCCCAGCATTTT
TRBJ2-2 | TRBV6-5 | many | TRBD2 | CASRRGLGPTGELFF | TGTGCCAGCAGACGCGGACTAGGTCCCACCGGGGAGCTGTTTTTT
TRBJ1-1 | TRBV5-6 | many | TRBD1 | CASSLLRTGGFTEAFF | TGTGCCAGCAGCTTGTTACGGACAGGGGGCTTTACTGAAGCTTTCTTT
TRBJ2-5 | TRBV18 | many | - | CASSSRQVETQYF | TGTGCCAGCTCATCTAGACAGGTTGAGACCCAGTACTTC
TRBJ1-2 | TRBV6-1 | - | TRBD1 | CASSLDGTAHNYGYTF | TGTGCCAGCAGCCTCGATGGGACAGCTCATAACTATGGCTACACCTTC
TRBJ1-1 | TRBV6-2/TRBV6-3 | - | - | CASSPSLRVTEAFF | TGTGCCAGCAGTCCCAGTCTTCGGGTCACTGAAGCTTTCTTT
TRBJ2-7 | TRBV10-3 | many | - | CAISETTTWDEQYF | TGTGCCATCAGTGAGACCACAACGTGGGACGAGCAGTACTTC
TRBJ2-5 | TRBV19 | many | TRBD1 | CASRDRGRGETQYF | TGTGCCAGTCGGGACAGGGGGCGCGGAGAGACCCAGTACTTC
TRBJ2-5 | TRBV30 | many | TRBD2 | CAWTAGGGETQYF | TGTGCCTGGACTGCGGGGGGGGGGGAGACCCAGTACTTC
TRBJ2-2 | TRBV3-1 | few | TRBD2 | CASSHVRTSGIGGELFF | TGTGCCAGCAGCCATGTCCGGACTAGCGGGATCGGCGGGGAGCTGTTTTTT
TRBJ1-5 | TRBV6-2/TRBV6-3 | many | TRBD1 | CASSPPLRTGGRNQPQHF | TGTGCCAGCAGTCCCCCCTTGCGGACAGGGGGCAGGAATCAGCCCCAGCATTTT
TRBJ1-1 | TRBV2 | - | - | CASRIGMNTEAFF | TGTGCCAGCAGGATCGGAATGAACACTGAAGCTTTCTTT